Each of the 24 T cell receptor beta chains below was sequenced from the same sample in a study of coeliac disease. The data were produced by immunoSEQ multiplex PCR, yet TCRdb's version contains in-frame clones alone and is incomplete. This table has 2,500 to 3,500 clones, approximately 60% appearing once. The specimen was intraepithelial lymphocytes from the gut. The receptors shown here come from a woman in her thirties or forties.

This clone was seen only a few times. In nucleotides, the CDR3 is TGTGCCAGCAGCGTAGCTTCAGGGGACTACGAGCAGTACTTC. This gives the protein CASSVASGDYEQYF. This rearrangement joins TRBV9 to TRBJ2-5, with D tentatively TRBD1 (6 bases). The end of the DNA is better explained by TRBJ2-7, so the J call may be wrong. Germline V gene sequence: CDR1 SGDLS, CDR2 YYNGEE. There are 14 residues in the CDR3.

The chain recombines TRBV7-2 with TRBJ2-7, with 7 bases that match TRBD1. From germline, CDR1 is SGHTA and CDR2 FQGNSA. V shed 0 bases, J shed 9 bases, and the junction held 11 bases outside the gene matches. This CDR3 has 15 amino acids. In nucleotides, the CDR3 is TGTGCCAGCAGCTTAGCTGGGACAGTATCGACTGGGCAGTACTTC. This gives the protein CASSLAGTVSTGQYF. The full variable domain, in which reference TRBV7-2 and TRBJ2-7 provide the parts outside the CDR3, is GAGVSQSPSNKVTEKGKDVELRCDPISGHTALYWYRQSLGQGLEFLIYFQGNSAPDKSGLPSDRFSAERTGGSVSTLTIQRTQQEDSAVYLCASSLAGTVSTGQYFGPGTRLTVT.

The chain links TRBV7-2 to TRBJ1-2; 8 bases fit TRBD1. The germline gives CDR1 SGHTA, CDR2 FQGNSA. With 4 bases clipped from V and 0 bases from J, the junction kept 4 bases outside the gene matches. The CDR3 has 15 residues. DNA for the CDR3: TGTGCCAGCAGCTGGGGGACAGGTACTAACTATGGCTACACCTTC. This translates into CASSWGTGTNYGYTF.

This clone was seen more than once but under ten times. The chain has TRBV10-3 and TRBJ2-7; 13 bases are a match to TRBD2. V lost 5 bases, J lost 9 bases, and 10 bases stayed unmatched. Germline assignment: CDR1 ENHRY and CDR2 SYGVKD. The CDR3 consists of 15 residues. The CDR3 spells CAISPGTSGEFGQYF. In nucleotides, the CDR3 is TGTGCCATCAGTCCCGGGACTAGCGGGGAGTTCGGGCAGTACTTC.

This chain links TRBV15 with TRBJ2-1; the match to TRBD2 covers 8 bases. With V trimmed by 0 bases and J by 2 bases, 12 bases remained unmatched. The germline V gene has CDR1 LNHNV and CDR2 YYDKDF (reference sequence). The CDR3 totals 19 residues. Here the CDR3 reads CATSRDQVDGRAPYNEQFF. The CDR3 DNA reads TGTGCCACCAGCAGAGATCAAGTCGACGGGAGGGCCCCCTACAATGAGCAGTTCTTC.

The rearrangement joins TRBV5-1 to TRBJ2-1, with 8 bases lining up with TRBD2. The J segment lost 6 bases and the V segment lost 1 base, leaving 9 bases of the junction unmatched. Germline CDR1 is SGHRS and CDR2 is YFSETQ. The length of the CDR3 is 16 residues. CDR3 bases: TGCGCCAGCAGCTTGAACCCAGCGGGAGCGTCCAATGAGCAGTTCTTC. It is translated as CASSLNPAGASNEQFF.

The chain joins TRBV5-6 to TRBJ2-5; 11 nucleotides match TRBD2. The germline V gene has CDR1 SGHDT and CDR2 YYEEEE. The V and J ends lost 3 bases and 5 bases, in that order; junction bases with no gene match: 15. The CDR3 has 18 amino acids. CDR3 protein: CASSSLLILAGGMETQYF. The CDR3 coding sequence is TGTGCCAGCAGCTCCCTATTGATCCTAGCGGGAGGAATGGAGACCCAGTACTTC.

The sample holds one count of this clone. V usage is TRBV28 and J usage is TRBJ2-1; TRBD1 matches at 7 bases. Germline V gene sequence: CDR1 MDHEN, CDR2 SYDVKM. After removal of 5 bases from V and 6 bases from J, the junction contained 7 bases not matched to a gene. The CDR3 is 14 residues long. The CDR3 bases are TGTGCCAGCAGTCTAACAGGGGACCTCAATGAGCAGTTCTTC. It encodes CASSLTGDLNEQFF.

The gene calls are TRBV6-5 and TRBJ2-7, with D perhaps TRBD1 (6 bases). CDR1 MNHEY and CDR2 SVGAGI come from the germline V gene. CDR3 length: 14 amino acids. Trimming shortened V by 2 bases and J by 0 bases, and 8 bases separated the two germline ends. The CDR3 DNA follows: TGTGCCAGCAGTTACGGGACAAGCTCCTACGAGCAGTACTTC. Amino acids: CASSYGTSSYEQYF.

This clone was observed a few times. V and J are TRBV4-1 and TRBJ1-1, with D perhaps matching TRBD1 (6 bases). The CDR3 is made up of 14 amino acids. The germline gives CDR1 MGHRA, CDR2 YSYEKL. The V and J ends lost 5 bases and 1 base respectively, with 11 bases between them. CDR3 amino acids: CASSFRGPNTEAFF. CDR3 coding DNA: TGCGCCAGCAGCTTCAGGGGACCGAACACTGAAGCTTTCTTT.

This clone was counted only a few times. V and J are TRBV4-2 and TRBJ2-2; D unresolved. The ends were cut back, 1 base at V and 6 bases at J, with 6 bases in the middle. This CDR3 contains 13 residues. Germline loops: CDR1 LGHNA, CDR2 YNFKEQ. The CDR3 protein is CASSQAVSGELFF. In DNA form, the CDR3 reads TGTGCCAGCAGCCAAGCGGTTTCCGGGGAGCTGTTTTTT.

This clone is labeled as medium-sized. V usage is TRBV4-2 and J usage is TRBJ2-7, with 8 bases aligning to TRBD2. From germline, CDR1 is LGHNA and CDR2 YNFKEQ. The CDR3 consists of 16 residues. V gave up 0 bases and J gave up 3 bases; unmatched junction bases: 7. In DNA form, the CDR3 reads TGTGCCAGCAGCCAAGAACGAACTAGCGGTCTCTACGAGCAGTACTTC. It specifies CASSQERTSGLYEQYF.

To note about this clone: Additional DNA sequences in this sample encode the identical CDR3. The V and J genes are TRBV9 and TRBJ2-7, with D tentatively TRBD2 (6 bases). Trimming shortened V by 0 bases and J by 4 bases, and 11 bases separated the two germline ends. There are 14 residues in the CDR3. Germline V gene sequence: CDR1 SGDLS, CDR2 YYNGEE. CDR3 protein: CASSVASGLYEQYF. For the CDR3, the DNA is TGTGCCAGCAGCGTAGCGAGCGGGTTGTACGAGCAGTACTTC.

V gene TRBV18 combines with J gene TRBJ2-3, with D possibly matching TRBD2 (5 bases). Trimming removed 2 bases at V and 2 bases at J, with 8 bases between. This CDR3 is built from 14 residues. The V gene's germline CDR1 is KGHSH and CDR2 LQKENI. CDR3 loop: CASSPGRLTDTQYF. The CDR3 nucleotides are TGTGCCAGCTCACCAGGGAGACTCACAGATACGCAGTATTTT.

V is TRBV9 and J is TRBJ2-7; D unclear. Deletions cut 0 bases from V and 3 bases from J, with 10 bases between. The germline V gene encodes CDR1 SGDLS and CDR2 YYNGEE. The CDR3 consists of 14 residues. The CDR3 sequence is CASSVAPGLYEQYF. The CDR3 DNA sequence: TGTGCCAGCAGCGTAGCTCCGGGTCTCTACGAGCAGTACTTC.

This clone came up a few times. V usage is TRBV11-3 and J usage is TRBJ2-6; 7 nucleotides agree with TRBD1. V lost 5 bases to trimming and J lost 3 bases; unmatched junction nucleotides: 10. The CDR3 contains 17 residues. Germline CDR1 is SGHNT and CDR2 is YENEEA. The CDR3, as DNA: TGTGCCAGCAGCCCTGGACAGGCCCCCGGTGGGGCCAACGTCCTGACTTTC. Translation: CASSPGQAPGGANVLTF.

V usage is TRBV25-1 and J usage is TRBJ2-1, with D perhaps TRBD2 (5 bases). CDR1 is MGHDK and CDR2 is SYGVNS in the germline V gene. Trimming stripped 2 bases from V and 2 bases from J, with 10 bases between. The CDR3 runs 15 residues. The CDR3 spells CASSEGLATYNEQFF. The CDR3 region has the DNA TGTGCCAGCAGTGAAGGATTAGCGACCTACAATGAGCAGTTCTTC.

The J gene is TRBJ2-4, the V gene TRBV7-9, with 8 bases that match TRBD1. This CDR3 comprises 16 residues. With 4 bases clipped from V and 8 bases from J, the junction kept 13 bases outside the gene matches. CDR1 SEHNR and CDR2 FQNEAQ come from the germline V gene (reference sequence). The CDR3 coding sequence is TGTGCCAGCAGCTCTAATTCCCAGGGGGCGCGTTACATTCAGTACTTC. The encoded protein is CASSSNSQGARYIQYF. The full variable domain, with the rest looked up from reference TRBV7-9 and TRBJ2-4, is DTGVSQNPRHKITKRGQNVTFRCDPISEHNRLYWYRQTLGQGPEFLTYFQNEAQLEKSRLLSDRFSAERPKGSFSTLEIQRTEQGDSAMYLCASSSNSQGARYIQYFGAGTRLSVL.

This chain joins TRBV4-2 and TRBJ2-3; 10 nucleotides match TRBD2. The CDR3 is 17 residues long. The germline V gene encodes CDR1 LGHNA and CDR2 YNFKEQ. J was trimmed by 1 base and V by 4 bases; bases with no gene match: 8. The CDR3 nucleotides read TGTGCCAGCAGCCCCCCTAGAGGGACTAGCGGCACAGATACGCAGTATTTT. Its protein is CASSPPRGTSGTDTQYF.

This chain connects TRBV28 to TRBJ1-2; D is ambiguous. The CDR3 is 15 residues long. Germline V gene data show CDR1 as MDHEN and CDR2 as SYDVKM. V lost 7 bases, J lost 4 bases, and 19 bases lay in between. This CDR3 reads CASTPLGGLSYGYTF. The CDR3 nucleotides are TGTGCCAGCACTCCTCTAGGAGGCCTCTCCTATGGCTACACCTTC.

To note about this clone: The sample holds other DNA sequences that translate to the same CDR3. This sequence joins TRBV30 and TRBJ2-1, with unresolved D. The CDR3 sequence is 11 residues long. The V gene lost 3 bases and the J gene lost 8 bases, with 8 bases spanning the gap. CDR1 and CDR2 from the germline V gene are GTSNPN and SVGIG (reference sequence). In nucleotides, the CDR3 is TGTGCCTGGAGCGTGTCGTATGAGCAGTTCTTC. This encodes CAWSVSYEQFF.

The chain combines TRBV9 with TRBJ2-3, with TRBD2 matching over 8 bases. This CDR3 is 15 amino acids long. Germline-derived CDR1 and CDR2 are SGDLS and YYNGEE. Unmatched junction bases numbered 6, after V lost 3 bases and J lost 3 bases. CDR3 in DNA: TGTGCCAGCAGCGCGGCCCAGCGGGAGACAGATACGCAGTATTTT. Protein: CASSAAQRETDTQYF.

The chain's CDR3 is CASSGEGRPTDTQYF. The CDR3, as DNA: TGTGCCAGCAGTGGGGAGGGGCGACCCACAGATACGCAGTATTTT. V and J are TRBV2 and TRBJ2-3; 7 positions match TRBD2. CDR1 is SNHLY, CDR2 FYNNEI, per germline. V shed 4 bases and J 2 bases; nucleotides not matched to a gene: 6. This CDR3 comprises 15 residues.

J is TRBJ2-7 and V is TRBV7-2; D ambiguous. CDR1 is SGHTA, CDR2 FQGNSA, per germline. The germline V and J ends were trimmed by 2 bases and 4 bases, with 12 bases remaining between them. The length of the CDR3 is 14 residues. CDR3 in amino acids: CASSLRVGPYEQYF. In DNA form, the CDR3 reads TGTGCCAGCAGCTTACGGGTTGGCCCTTACGAGCAGTACTTC.